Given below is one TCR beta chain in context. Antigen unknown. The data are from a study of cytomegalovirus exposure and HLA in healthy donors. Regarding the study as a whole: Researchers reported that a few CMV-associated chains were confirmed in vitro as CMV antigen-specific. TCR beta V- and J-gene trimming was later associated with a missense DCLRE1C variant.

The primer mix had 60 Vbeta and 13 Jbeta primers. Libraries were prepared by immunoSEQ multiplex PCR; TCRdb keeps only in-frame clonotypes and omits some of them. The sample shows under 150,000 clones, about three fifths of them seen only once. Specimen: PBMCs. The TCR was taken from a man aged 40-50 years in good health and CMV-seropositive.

Written as DNA, the CDR3 is TGTGCCAGCAGAACCAGCGTAAGGGAGCTGTTTTTT. It is translated as CASRTSVRELFF. The chain recombines TRBV28 with TRBJ2-2; D unresolved. This CDR3 region has 12 residues. Deletions cut 6 bases from V and 9 bases from J, with 11 bases between. The germline V gene has CDR1 MDHEN and CDR2 SYDVKM.